What follows are 10 T cell receptor beta chains derived from one specimen sequenced in a study of cytomegalovirus exposure and HLA in healthy donors. Primers included in the PCR were 60 Vbeta and 13 Jbeta primers. Generated by immunoSEQ multiplex PCR, the TCRdb table keeps only in-frame clones and is missing some. The table has 210,000 or so clones, over 60% seen once. The specimen was PBMCs. Every receptor here comes from a man aged 18 to 29 in good health and CMV-seronegative.

The V and J genes are TRBV29-1 and TRBJ2-1, with TRBD2 identical over 11 bases. V gave up 3 bases and J gave up 0 bases; unmatched junction bases: 4. There are 16 residues in the CDR3. From germline, CDR1 is SQVTM and CDR2 ANQGSEA. CDR3 coding DNA: TGCAGCGTTGAGACTAGCGGGGTAAGCTCCTACAATGAGCAGTTCTTC. Translating it yields CSVETSGVSSYNEQFF.

This clone was seen more than once but under ten times. The chain has TRBV5-1 and TRBJ2-5; 8 bases align to TRBD2. CDR1 is SGHRS, CDR2 YFSETQ, per germline. The CDR3 spans 13 residues. J gave up 3 bases and V 5 bases, and 3 bases lay outside the gene matches. CDR3 region: CASRGLGEETQYF. DNA for the CDR3: TGCGCCAGCAGGGGACTAGGCGAAGAGACCCAGTACTTC.

The chain employs TRBV7-2 and TRBJ2-1, with 14 bases fitting TRBD2. The CDR3 runs 16 residues. Trimming removed 3 bases from V and 8 bases from J; junction bases left unmatched: 6. Germline V CDR1 and CDR2: SGHTA, FQGNSA. The CDR3 DNA follows: TGTGCCAGCAGCTTTCTTGGGACTAGCGGGGGCTATGAGCAGTTCTTC. Its protein product is CASSFLGTSGGYEQFF.

The chain uses TRBV7-2 and TRBJ2-3; 7 positions match TRBD1. J gave up 3 bases and V 3 bases, and 0 bases lay outside the gene matches. This CDR3 spans 13 amino acids. Germline V lookup: CDR1 SGHTA, CDR2 FQGNSA. The CDR3 is CASSFRGTDTQYF. CDR3 in DNA: TGTGCCAGCAGCTTCAGGGGGACAGATACGCAGTATTTT.

This clone occurred a few times. The chain recombines TRBV6-6 with TRBJ2-2; the D gene is possibly TRBD2 (6 bases). Germline-derived CDR1 and CDR2 are MNHNY and SVGAGI (reference sequence). The CDR3 has 12 amino acids. V was pared by 5 bases and J by 9 bases, with 10 bases between. CDR3 in DNA: TGTGCCAGCAGTCAAGCGGGTCGGGAGCTGTTTTTT. Its translation: CASSQAGRELFF.

The rearrangement links TRBV15 to TRBJ1-2; the match to TRBD1 covers 7 bases. From germline, CDR1 is LNHNV and CDR2 YYDKDF (reference sequence). The CDR3 length is 14 residues. With V trimmed by 0 bases and J by 2 bases, 0 bases remained unmatched. In DNA, the CDR3 is TGTGCCACCAGCAGAGACAGGGGGAACTATGGCTACACCTTC. Its protein is CATSRDRGNYGYTF. The full variable domain, with the rest looked up from reference TRBV15 and TRBJ1-2, is DAMVIQNPRYQVTQFGKPVTLSCSQTLNHNVMYWYQQKSSQAPKLLFHYYDKDFNNEADTPDNFQSRRPNTSFCFLDIRSPGLGDTAMYLCATSRDRGNYGYTFGSGTRLTVV.

The chain recombines TRBV5-1 with TRBJ1-3; D is perhaps TRBD1 (5 bases). The CDR3 covers 16 residues. Deletions cut 1 base from V and 2 bases from J, with 13 bases between. In germline, CDR1 is SGHRS, CDR2 YFSETQ. The CDR3 region has the DNA TGCGCCAGCAGCTTGTGGGGGGAAGGGACTGGAAACACCATATATTTT. This sequence encodes CASSLWGEGTGNTIYF.

This chain connects TRBV19 to TRBJ2-5; 9 bases match TRBD2. The ends lost 4 bases at V and 5 bases at J; junction bases unmatched: 5. Germline V CDR1 and CDR2: LNHDA, SQIVND (reference sequence). The CDR3 contains 14 residues. The CDR3 sequence: CASSSGGAGETQYF. In DNA, the CDR3 is TGTGCCAGTAGTAGCGGGGGGGCTGGGGAGACCCAGTACTTC.

V is TRBV7-9 and J is TRBJ1-1; D gene uncertain. Germline V lookup: CDR1 SEHNR, CDR2 FQNEAQ (reference sequence). Between the trimmed V and J ends, which lost 5 bases and 1 base, there was a span of 8 bases. CDR3 length equals 13 residues. The CDR3 nucleotides are TGTGCCAGCAGCGTAAACAGGAACACTGAAGCTTTCTTT. It translates to CASSVNRNTEAFF. The full variable domain, with the rest looked up from reference TRBV7-9 and TRBJ1-1, is DTGVSQNPRHKITKRGQNVTFRCDPISEHNRLYWYRQTLGQGPEFLTYFQNEAQLEKSRLLSDRFSAERPKGSFSTLEIQRTEQGDSAMYLCASSVNRNTEAFFGQGTRLTVV.

The chain employs TRBV4-2 and TRBJ1-2; D is possibly TRBD1 (5 bases). Looked up from germline, CDR1 is LGHNA and CDR2 is YNFKEQ. The CDR3 extends over 16 amino acids. V gave up 0 bases and J gave up 4 bases, with 15 bases separating them. In DNA form, the CDR3 reads TGTGCCAGCAGCCAAGATTCGGGGGAGCGTGCCTATGGCTACACCTTC. It codes for CASSQDSGERAYGYTF.